This TCR beta chain was observed in a study of response to subunit inactivated influenza vaccine. Study-wide results and limits: Few additional T cells are recruited per seasonal influenza vaccination, authors suggested.

TCRdb used MiXCR to reprocess the RT-PCR reads, holding one entry per CDR3 protein. The sample has some 640,000 distinct CDR3 sequences, approximately 13% seen once. This clonotype was seen only a few times. Antigen unknown. This CDR3 has 13 amino acids. Between the trimmed V and J ends, which lost 6 bases and 9 bases, there was a span of 15 bases. CDR1 and CDR2 (germline): MNHEY, SMNVEV (reference sequence). This sequence was found in a man aged 50 to 59 who received an inactivated influenza vaccine. This specimen was PBMCs from blood, taken 14 to 15 days before vaccination. This rearrangement joins TRBV27 to TRBJ1-5, with D perhaps matching TRBD1 (6 bases). The CDR3 DNA reads TGTGCCAGCAGCCTCGGGGGCAGTGGGCCCCAGCATTTT. Translated, it gives CASSLGGSGPQHF.